This T cell receptor beta chain was identified in a study of vaccination and CD4 T cells after COVID-19. The treatment was: approximately 11-day PBMC culture with coronavirus spike peptide pools or control peptides (ViraFEST assay). The Oncomine TCR Beta short-read assay sequenced DNA from cultured CD4+ T cells. Each CDR3 protein is one row after TCRdb ran MiXCR on the PCR reads. The sample lists about 15,000 distinct CDR3 sequences; 48% were seen once. CDR3 length equals 16 residues. The V segment lost 5 bases and the J segment 5 bases; nucleotides outside the gene matches: 11. The germline V gene encodes CDR1 SGHTA and CDR2 FQGNSA. A remark on this clonotype: The target antigen is unknown.

This TCR was recovered from a human donor who had recovered from COVID-19. Specimen: CD4+ T cells from blood, cultured in vitro. The chain combines TRBV7-2 with TRBJ2-5, with TRBD2 matching over 10 bases. CDR3 coding DNA: TGTGCCAGCAGCCCGTCGTCTAGCGGGAGATGGGAGACCCAGTACTTC. Protein product: CASSPSSSGRWETQYF.